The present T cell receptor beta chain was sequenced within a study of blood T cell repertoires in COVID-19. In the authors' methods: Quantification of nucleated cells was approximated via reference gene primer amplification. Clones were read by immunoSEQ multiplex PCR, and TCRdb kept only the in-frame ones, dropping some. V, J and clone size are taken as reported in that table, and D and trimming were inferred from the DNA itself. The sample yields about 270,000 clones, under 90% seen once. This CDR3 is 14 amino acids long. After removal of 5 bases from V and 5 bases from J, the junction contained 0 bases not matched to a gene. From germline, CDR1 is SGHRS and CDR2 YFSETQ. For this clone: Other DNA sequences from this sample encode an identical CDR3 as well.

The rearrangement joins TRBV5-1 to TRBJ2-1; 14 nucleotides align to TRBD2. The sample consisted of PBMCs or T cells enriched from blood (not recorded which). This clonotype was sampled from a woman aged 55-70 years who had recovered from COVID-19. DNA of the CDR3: TGCGCCAGCAGGGGACTAGCGGGAGACAATGAGCAGTTCTTC. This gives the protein CASRGLAGDNEQFF. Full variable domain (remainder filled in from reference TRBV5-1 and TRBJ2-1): KAGVTQTPRYLIKTRGQQVTLSCSPISGHRSVSWYQQTPGQGLQFLFEYFSETQRNKGNFPGRFSGRQFSNSRSEMNVSTLELGDSALYLCASRGLAGDNEQFFGPGTRLTVL.